Listed below are T cell receptor beta chains from one sample, sequenced in a study of cytomegalovirus exposure and HLA in healthy donors. Some clones are missing from TCRdb's copy, which holds only in-frame ones; the method was immunoSEQ multiplex PCR. The table lists 150,000 to 200,000 clones, about 82% of them singletons, with more than 1.1% in the top ten. The material sequenced was PBMCs. All receptors derive from a woman aged 18-29 years in good health and CMV-seronegative. Each CDR3 is given with its conserved first and last residue. A D gene is named only where the DNA matches it firmly. Only some rows state a clone size, as once, few, many or a class for expanded clones.

>TRBJ2-3|TRBD1|few|TRBV6-6|15
CASTLQGVRTDTQYF
TGTGCCAGCACTTTACAGGGGGTTCGGACAGATACGCAGTATTTT
>TRBJ2-3|NA|once|TRBV4-2|16
CASSRRPGQSTDTQYF
TGTGCCAGCAGCCGGCGCCCAGGGCAAAGCACAGATACGCAGTATTTT
>TRBJ2-5|TRBD2|NA|TRBV2|13
CASRGLVRETQYF
TGTGCCAGCAGGGGACTAGTCAGGGAGACCCAGTACTTC
>TRBJ2-1|NA|NA|TRBV7-3|15
CASSLVRAGDNEQFF
TGTGCCAGCAGCTTAGTCCGGGCAGGGGACAATGAGCAGTTCTTC
>TRBJ2-1|TRBD2|NA|TRBV4-2|16
CASSHHGAGGRNEQFF
TGTGCCAGCAGCCACCATGGGGCGGGAGGGAGGAATGAGCAGTTCTTC
>TRBJ2-7|TRBD2|NA|TRBV11-3|14
CASSLSGTKYEQYF
TGTGCCAGCAGCTTATCCGGGACTAAGTACGAGCAGTACTTC
>TRBJ2-7|NA|NA|TRBV9|14
CASSGKSSGHEQYF
TGTGCCAGCAGCGGGAAAAGCAGCGGCCACGAGCAGTACTTC
>TRBJ2-1|TRBD2|NA|TRBV6-5|16
CASSYARLGRVDEQFF
TGTGCCAGCAGTTACGCCCGCCTAGGGAGGGTCGATGAGCAGTTCTTC
>TRBJ1-5|NA|NA|TRBV30|13
CAWTHTGNQPQHF
TGTGCCTGGACCCATACAGGGAATCAGCCCCAGCATTTT
>TRBJ2-1|TRBD2|NA|TRBV2|15
CASRRLAGVNNEQFF
TGTGCCAGCAGGAGACTAGCGGGCGTAAACAATGAGCAGTTCTTC
>TRBJ2-2|NA|once|TRBV12-2|16
CASRFYQREDTGELFF
TGTGCAAGTCGCTTTTACCAGCGGGAGGACACCGGGGAGCTGTTTTTT
>TRBJ2-1|NA|NA|TRBV5-4|15
CASSIDQGNYNEQFF
TGTGCCAGCAGCATCGACCAGGGTAACTACAATGAGCAGTTCTTC
>TRBJ2-1|NA|NA|TRBV10-1|12
CASSDVGGEQFF
TGCGCCAGCAGTGATGTCGGCGGTGAGCAGTTCTTC
>TRBJ2-1|TRBD2|many|TRBV6-4|15
CASSETSGSYNEQFF
TGTGCCAGCAGTGAGACTAGCGGGAGCTACAATGAGCAGTTCTTC
>TRBJ1-1|TRBD1|once|TRBV19|15
CASSTMRDSNTEAFF
TGTGCCAGTAGTACTATGAGGGACAGCAACACTGAAGCTTTCTTT
>TRBJ1-1|NA|NA|TRBV7-9|12
CASSRGSAEAFF
TGTGCCAGCAGTCGAGGGTCCGCTGAAGCTTTCTTT
>TRBJ1-1|NA|NA|TRBV30|13
CAWSVQGNTEAFF
TGTGCCTGGAGTGTACAGGGGAACACTGAAGCTTTCTTT
>TRBJ2-3|TRBD2|NA|TRBV4-1|18
CASSQVHRLAGGGDTQYF
TGCGCCAGCAGCCAAGTCCATAGACTAGCGGGGGGGGGAGATACGCAGTATTTT
>TRBJ2-5|NA|NA|TRBV5-4|15
CASSLKRVGQETQYF
TGTGCCAGCAGCTTGAAACGCGTCGGCCAAGAGACCCAGTACTTC
>TRBJ2-3|NA|few|TRBV7-3|15
CASSRRGDGTDTQYF
TGTGCCAGCAGTCGCAGGGGGGACGGCACAGATACGCAGTATTTT
>TRBJ2-2|TRBD2|NA|TRBV5-4|18
CASRSGLAGAMNTGELFF
TGTGCCAGCAGGTCGGGACTAGCGGGAGCCATGAACACCGGGGAGCTGTTTTTT
>TRBJ1-1|NA|NA|TRBV6-4|15
CASSPGQTANTEAFF
TGTGCCAGCAGCCCGGGACAAACAGCAAACACTGAAGCTTTCTTT
>TRBJ1-3|TRBD1|NA|TRBV7-2|17
CASSPHGTALSGNTIYF
TGTGCCAGCAGCCCCCACGGGACAGCACTCTCTGGAAACACCATATATTTT
>TRBJ1-4|TRBD1|NA|TRBV7-9|16
CASSLAAGGPNEKLFF
TGTGCCAGCAGCTTAGCGGCAGGGGGTCCTAATGAAAAACTGTTTTTT
>TRBJ1-5|NA|NA|TRBV19|15
CASSIGRVGNQPQHF
TGTGCCAGTAGTATAGGGCGGGTGGGCAATCAGCCCCAGCATTTT
>TRBJ1-2|NA|few|TRBV25-1|13
CASSEWGGGGYTF
TGTGCCAGCAGTGAATGGGGGGGAGGTGGCTACACCTTC
>TRBJ1-1|NA|NA|TRBV5-4|14
CASRLTGTNTEAFF
TGTGCCAGCAGGCTCACCGGGACAAACACTGAAGCTTTCTTT
>TRBJ1-2|NA|once|TRBV19|12
CASSSGVYGYTF
TGTGCCAGTAGTTCGGGTGTTTATGGCTACACCTTC
>TRBJ2-1|TRBD2|few|TRBV9|15
CASSVAGGSYNEQFF
TGTGCCAGCAGCGTAGCGGGAGGCTCCTACAATGAGCAGTTCTTC
>TRBJ1-4|TRBD1|NA|TRBV19|16
CASSIDRGTVLEKLFF
TGTGCCAGTAGTATAGATCGCGGGACAGTTCTCGAAAAACTGTTTTTT
>TRBJ1-5|NA|few|TRBV15|14
CATSRVGGVEPQHF
TGTGCCACCAGCAGAGTCGGCGGGGTTGAACCCCAGCATTTT
>TRBJ1-1|NA|once|TRBV7-9|15
CASSLISNVRGEAFF
TGTGCCAGCAGCTTAATTTCCAATGTCCGTGGCGAAGCTTTCTTT
>TRBJ1-1|NA|NA|TRBV19|16
CASSNLRPPMNTEAFF
TGTGCCAGTAGTAATTTGAGGCCTCCCATGAACACTGAAGCTTTCTTT
>TRBJ2-3|TRBD1|NA|TRBV7-9|15
CASSYGQGAGDTQYF
TGTGCCAGCAGCTACGGACAGGGGGCGGGAGATACGCAGTATTTT
>TRBJ2-1|NA|NA|TRBV10-1|13
CASRDNGYNEQFF
TGCGCCAGCCGGGACAACGGATACAATGAGCAGTTCTTC
>TRBJ2-7|NA|NA|TRBV5-1|14
CASSAPGQPYEQYF
TGCGCCAGCAGCGCCCCCGGACAGCCCTACGAGCAGTACTTC
>TRBJ1-1|TRBD1|NA|TRBV27|15
CASSLAGGVGTEAFF
TGTGCCAGCAGTTTGGCAGGGGGAGTCGGTACTGAAGCTTTCTTT
>TRBJ2-3|NA|NA|TRBV6-5|15
CATRPQGSYTDTQYF
TGTGCCACACGCCCACAGGGATCTTACACAGATACGCAGTATTTT
>TRBJ1-1|TRBD1|NA|TRBV5-1|14
CASSPWTGGTEAFF
TGCGCCAGCAGCCCCTGGACAGGGGGGACTGAAGCTTTCTTT
>TRBJ1-1|TRBD1|few|TRBV13|14
CASSHGQGNTEAFF
TGTGCCAGCAGTCATGGACAGGGTAACACTGAAGCTTTCTTT
>TRBJ2-3|NA|NA|TRBV7-9|13
CASSLSSGDTQYF
TGTGCCAGCAGCTTATCGTCAGGCGATACGCAGTATTTT
>TRBJ1-5|NA|NA|TRBV30|15
CAWSQRGGAGQPQHF
TGTGCCTGGAGTCAAAGAGGAGGGGCGGGTCAGCCCCAGCATTTT
>TRBJ2-7|TRBD2|NA|TRBV5-5|16
CASRGGTSGRTYEQYF
TGTGCCAGCAGAGGGGGGACTAGCGGGAGAACCTACGAGCAGTACTTC
>TRBJ1-2|NA|once|TRBV6-5|12
CASRFRDYGYTF
TGTGCCAGCCGCTTCAGGGACTATGGCTACACCTTC
>TRBJ2-1|TRBD1|NA|TRBV19|15
CASTISPGQGSRQFF
TGTGCCAGTACCATATCACCGGGACAGGGCAGTAGGCAGTTCTTC
>TRBJ1-2|NA|NA|TRBV4-1|14
CASSQDGSHYGYTF
TGCGCCAGCAGCCAAGACGGGAGTCACTATGGCTACACCTTC
>TRBJ2-7|TRBD2|NA|TRBV10-1|17
CASSDAVFGDQRDEQYF
TGCGCCAGCAGTGACGCCGTATTCGGGGACCAGCGGGATGAGCAGTACTTC
>TRBJ2-2|NA|NA|TRBV15|16
CATSPRGPLNTGELFF
TGTGCCACCAGCCCCCGTGGGCCCTTAAACACCGGGGAGCTGTTTTTT
>TRBJ2-7|TRBD1|few|TRBV18|14
CASSPTTGWYEQYF
TGTGCCAGCTCACCAACGACAGGGTGGTACGAGCAGTACTTC
>TRBJ2-1|NA|NA|TRBV5-1|15
CASSWTGDRGNEQFF
TGCGCCAGCAGCTGGACGGGGGACCGGGGCAATGAGCAGTTCTTC
>TRBJ1-1|TRBD1|NA|TRBV6-1|13
CASSEGTGIFSFF
TGTGCCAGCAGTGAAGGGACAGGGATATTTTCCTTCTTT
>TRBJ2-3|TRBD2|NA|TRBV6-5|12
CASSEAGGTQYF
TGTGCCAGCAGTGAAGCGGGAGGTACGCAGTATTTT